This T cell receptor (beta chain) was captured in a study of monozygotic twins with inflammatory bowel disease. To note about this clonotype: The antigen is undetermined.

The CDR3 has 17 residues. The germline V gene encodes CDR1 MGHRA and CDR2 YSYEKL. Broader study findings: Concordant and discordant twins showed no difference in repertoire similarity, possibly from limited power. Varying immunosuppressive regimens may have increased patient repertoire variability. Discrimination among different T cell subtypes was not achievable.

TCRdb reanalyzed the 5' RACE reads, giving one entry per CDR3 protein sequence and no DNA. The data include roughly 150,000 distinct CDR3 sequences; the top ten clones carry more than 0.95%. Sequenced: blood. The source of this sequence is a human donor with ulcerative colitis or Crohn's disease, or a healthy co-twin of an affected twin (not recorded which). The rearrangement joins TRBV4-1 to TRBJ2-1. CDR3 protein: CASSRREVGVHYNEQFF.